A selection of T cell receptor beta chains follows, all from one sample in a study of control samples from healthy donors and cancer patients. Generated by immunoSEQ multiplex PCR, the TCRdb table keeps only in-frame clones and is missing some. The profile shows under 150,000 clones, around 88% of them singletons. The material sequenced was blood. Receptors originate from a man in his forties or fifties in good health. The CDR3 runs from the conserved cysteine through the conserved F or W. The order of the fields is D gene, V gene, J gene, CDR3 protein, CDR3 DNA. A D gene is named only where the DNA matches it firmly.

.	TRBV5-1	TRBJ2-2	CASSPWGAGELFF	TGCGCCAGCAGCCCCTGGGGGGCCGGGGAGCTGTTTTTT
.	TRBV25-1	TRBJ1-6	CASSEISSYNSPLHF	TGTGCCAGCAGTGAAATAAGCTCCTATAATTCACCCCTCCACTTT
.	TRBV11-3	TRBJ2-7	CASSLEQTGGSYEQYF	TGTGCCAGCAGCTTAGAGCAGACAGGCGGGTCCTACGAGCAGTACTTC
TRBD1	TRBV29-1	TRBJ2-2	CSVTKTGDTGELFF	TGCAGCGTGACCAAAACAGGGGACACCGGGGAGCTGTTTTTT
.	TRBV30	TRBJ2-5	CAWSVGHQETQYF	TGTGCCTGGAGTGTAGGCCACCAAGAGACCCAGTACTTC
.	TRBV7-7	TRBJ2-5	CASSLERLETQYF	TGTGCCAGCAGCTTAGAGCGCCTCGAGACCCAGTACTTC
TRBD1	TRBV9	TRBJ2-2	CASSPTGDRPTGELFF	TGTGCCAGCAGCCCCACCGGGGACAGACCCACCGGGGAGCTGTTTTTT
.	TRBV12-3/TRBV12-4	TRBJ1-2	CASSLEPNYGYTF	TGTGCCAGCAGTCTAGAGCCTAACTATGGCTACACCTTC
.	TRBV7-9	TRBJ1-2	CASSLVYSQNYGYTF	TGTGCCAGCAGCTTAGTGTACAGCCAAAACTATGGCTACACCTTC
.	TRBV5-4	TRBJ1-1	CASSLGQGTTEAFF	TGTGCCAGCAGCTTGGGGCAGGGAACCACTGAAGCTTTCTTT
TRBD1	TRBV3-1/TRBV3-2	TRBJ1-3	CASSQAGGGNTIYF	TGTGCCAGCAGCCAAGCAGGGGGTGGAAACACCATATATTTT
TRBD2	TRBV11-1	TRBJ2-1	CASSARAGSYNEQFF	TGTGCCAGCAGCGCTCGAGCGGGGAGCTACAATGAGCAGTTCTTC